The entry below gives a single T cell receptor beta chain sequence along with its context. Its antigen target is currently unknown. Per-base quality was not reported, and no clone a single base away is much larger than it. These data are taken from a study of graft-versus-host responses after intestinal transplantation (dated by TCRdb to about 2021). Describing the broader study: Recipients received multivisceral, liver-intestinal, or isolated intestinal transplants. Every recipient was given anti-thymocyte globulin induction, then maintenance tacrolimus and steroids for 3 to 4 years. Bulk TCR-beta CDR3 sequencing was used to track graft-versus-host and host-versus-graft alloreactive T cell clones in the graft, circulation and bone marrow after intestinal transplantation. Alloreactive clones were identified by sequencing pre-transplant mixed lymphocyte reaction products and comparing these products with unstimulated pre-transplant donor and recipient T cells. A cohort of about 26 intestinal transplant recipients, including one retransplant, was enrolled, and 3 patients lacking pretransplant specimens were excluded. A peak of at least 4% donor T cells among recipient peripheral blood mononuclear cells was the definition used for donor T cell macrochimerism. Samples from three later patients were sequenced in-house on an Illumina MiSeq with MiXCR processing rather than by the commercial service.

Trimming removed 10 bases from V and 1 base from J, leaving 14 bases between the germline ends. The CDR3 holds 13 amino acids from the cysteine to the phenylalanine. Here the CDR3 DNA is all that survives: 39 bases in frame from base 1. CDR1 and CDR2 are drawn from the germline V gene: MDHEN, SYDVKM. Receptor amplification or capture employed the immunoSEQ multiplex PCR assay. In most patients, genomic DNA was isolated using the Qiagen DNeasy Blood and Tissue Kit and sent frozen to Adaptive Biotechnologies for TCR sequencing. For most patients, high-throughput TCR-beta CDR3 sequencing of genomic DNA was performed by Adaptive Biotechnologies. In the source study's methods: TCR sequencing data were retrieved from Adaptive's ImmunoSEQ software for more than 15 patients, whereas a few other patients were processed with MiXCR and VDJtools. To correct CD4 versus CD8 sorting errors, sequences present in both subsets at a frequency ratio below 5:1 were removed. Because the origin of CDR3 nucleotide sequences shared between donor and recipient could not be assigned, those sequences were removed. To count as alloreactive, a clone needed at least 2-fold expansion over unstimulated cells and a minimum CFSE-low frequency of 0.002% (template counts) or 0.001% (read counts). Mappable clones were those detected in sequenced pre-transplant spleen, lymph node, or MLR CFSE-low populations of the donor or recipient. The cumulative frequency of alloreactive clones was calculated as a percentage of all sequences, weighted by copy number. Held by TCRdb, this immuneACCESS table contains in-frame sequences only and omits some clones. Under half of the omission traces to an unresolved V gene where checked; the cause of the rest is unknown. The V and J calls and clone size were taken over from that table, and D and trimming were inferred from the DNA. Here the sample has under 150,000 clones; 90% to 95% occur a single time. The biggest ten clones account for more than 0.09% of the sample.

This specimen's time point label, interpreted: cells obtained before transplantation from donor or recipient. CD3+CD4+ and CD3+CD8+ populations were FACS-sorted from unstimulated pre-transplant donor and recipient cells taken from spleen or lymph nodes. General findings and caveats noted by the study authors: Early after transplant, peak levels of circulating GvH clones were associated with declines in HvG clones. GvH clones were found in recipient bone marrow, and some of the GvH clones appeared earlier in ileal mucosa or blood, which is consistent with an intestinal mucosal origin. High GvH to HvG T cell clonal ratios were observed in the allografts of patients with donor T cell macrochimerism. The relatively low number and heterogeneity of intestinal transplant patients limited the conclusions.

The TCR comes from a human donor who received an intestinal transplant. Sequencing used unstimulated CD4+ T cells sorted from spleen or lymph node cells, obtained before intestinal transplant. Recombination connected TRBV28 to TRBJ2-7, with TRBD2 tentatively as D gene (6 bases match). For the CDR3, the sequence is CATRVGGSYEQYF. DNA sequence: TGTGCCACCCGGGTGGGAGGATCCTACGAGCAGTACTTC. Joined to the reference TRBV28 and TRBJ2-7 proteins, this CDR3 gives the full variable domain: DVKVTQSSRYLVKRTGEKVFLECVQDMDHENMFWYRQDPGLGLRLIYFSYDVKMKEKGDIPEGYSVSREKKERFSLILESASTNQTSMYLCATRVGGSYEQYFGPGTRLTVT.